Following are 15 T cell receptor beta chains from one sample sequenced in a study of sequential checkpoint blockade in melanoma. Treatment given: randomized to nivolumab then ipilimumab (arm A) or the reverse (arm B). Assay: immunoSEQ multiplex PCR; the TCRdb copy retains only in-frame clones and omits some. The sample shows around 7,500 clones, roughly three fifths of them seen only once. The source was CD8+ T cells sorted from blood (inferred from file names), collected from a patient given nivolumab and ipilimumab in sequence. These receptors all stem from a human donor with melanoma.

Remarks on this clone: Germline is not matched at one junction end, which may reflect a read error. CDR3 residues: CASSKDSYYEQYF. The DNA for the CDR3 is TGCGCCAGCAGCAAAGACAGTTACTACGAGCAGTACTTC. The chain couples TRBV4-1 to TRBJ2-7, with D perhaps matching TRBD1 (5 bases). CDR3 length: 13 amino acids. The germline V gene encodes CDR1 MGHRA and CDR2 YSYEKL.

The V gene is TRBV7-2, the J gene TRBJ1-1; no clear D gene. The CDR3 runs 14 residues. The V gene lost 5 bases and the J gene lost 3 bases, with 13 bases spanning the gap. Germline V gives CDR1 SGHTA, CDR2 FQGNSA. The CDR3 loop is CASSPGFGYTEAFF. The CDR3 DNA reads TGTGCCAGCAGCCCGGGATTTGGGTACACTGAAGCTTTCTTT.

The V and J genes are TRBV28 and TRBJ1-5, with D possibly TRBD1 on 6 matching bases. Germline V CDR1 and CDR2: MDHEN, SYDVKM. With 6 bases removed from V and 2 bases from J, the gap between germline ends came to 11 bases. This CDR3 has 14 amino acids. As DNA, the CDR3 is TGTGCCAGCAGCCCACGGACAGGCAATCAGCCCCAGCATTTT. This translates into CASSPRTGNQPQHF.

The chain uses TRBV5-6 and TRBJ1-2; 12 nucleotides line up with TRBD1. The CDR3 runs 15 residues. Trimming took 2 bases from V and 8 from J; bases not matched to a gene: 7. Germline V gene data show CDR1 as SGHDT and CDR2 as YYEEEE. The chain's CDR3 is CASSLAGTGGSGYTF. The CDR3 DNA reads TGTGCCAGCAGCTTAGCCGGGACAGGGGGCAGCGGCTACACCTTC. Looking up the rest from reference TRBV5-6 and TRBJ1-2 gives the full variable domain: DAGVTQSPTHLIKTRGQQVTLRCSPKSGHDTVSWYQQALGQGPQFIFQYYEEEERQRGNFPDRFSGHQFPNYSSELNVNALLLGDSALYLCASSLAGTGGSGYTFGSGTRLTVV.

The CDR3 nucleotides are TGTGCCAGCTCACCGGCCGGGACAGGCGCGAACTATGGCTACACCTTC. Its protein product is CASSPAGTGANYGYTF. V is TRBV18 and J is TRBJ1-2, with 8 bases matching TRBD1. The germline V gene has CDR1 KGHSH and CDR2 LQKENI. J gave up 2 bases and V 3 bases, and 8 bases lay outside the gene matches. This CDR3 contains 16 residues.

This clone was counted only a few times. The chain combines TRBV4-2 with TRBJ1-1, with 7 positions matching TRBD1. J was trimmed by 4 bases and V by 4 bases; bases with no gene match: 3. The CDR3 runs 13 residues. The germline V gene has CDR1 LGHNA and CDR2 YNFKEQ. The CDR3 reads CASSPTGATEAFF. In nucleotides, the CDR3 is TGTGCCAGCAGCCCCACAGGGGCCACTGAAGCTTTCTTT.

The chain has TRBV19 and TRBJ1-5; D is uncertain. The CDR3 consists of 14 residues. V gave up 5 bases and J gave up 7 bases, with 15 bases separating them. The V gene's germline CDR1 is LNHDA and CDR2 SQIVND (reference sequence). CDR3 DNA sequence: TGTGCCAGTAGTCCAGTTAGGGAGAGGCAGCCCCAGCATTTT. It codes for CASSPVRERQPQHF.

This clone was detected only a few times. The chain combines TRBV28 with TRBJ2-1, with D perhaps TRBD2 (6 bases). The CDR3 runs to 15 residues. Trimming removed 2 bases from V and 2 bases from J, with 10 bases in between. Germline CDR1 reads MDHEN; CDR2 reads SYDVKM. Here the CDR3 DNA reads TGTGCCAGCAGTTTAACGGGGGAGGCCTACAATGAGCAGTTCTTC. Its protein is CASSLTGEAYNEQFF.

The chain has TRBV6-5 and TRBJ2-7; D gene uncertain. Trimming stripped 0 bases from V and 7 bases from J, with 10 bases between. CDR1 and CDR2 (germline): MNHEY, SVGAGI. The CDR3 covers 13 residues. The CDR3 spells CASSYSSRAEQYF. CDR3 coding DNA: TGTGCCAGCAGTTACTCATCTAGAGCGGAGCAGTACTTC.

This clone was seen just once. The V call is TRBV5-5, the J call TRBJ2-7; no definite D call. The V and J ends lost 0 bases and 3 bases respectively, with 13 bases between them. CDR1 SGHKS and CDR2 YYEKEE come from the germline V gene (reference sequence). The CDR3 covers 15 residues. In nucleotides, the CDR3 is TGTGCCAGCAGCTTGGGGTCGCGGAACAACTACGAGCAGTACTTC. Its protein is CASSLGSRNNYEQYF.

The rearrangement links TRBV28 to TRBJ1-3; D ambiguous. CDR1 is MDHEN and CDR2 is SYDVKM in the germline V gene. V shed 3 bases and J shed 2 bases, with 5 bases lying between them. The CDR3 has 13 amino acids. Here the CDR3 DNA reads TGTGCCAGCAGTTTTTTCGCTGGAAACACCATATATTTT. It translates to CASSFFAGNTIYF.

This clone appeared once. The J gene is TRBJ2-7, the V gene TRBV30, with 11 bases aligning to TRBD1. Germline CDR1 and CDR2: GTSNPN and SVGIG (reference sequence). The CDR3 extends over 16 amino acids. V lost 1 base to trimming and J lost 4 bases; unmatched junction nucleotides: 9. CDR3 loop: CAWSAAGQGAAYEQYF. The CDR3 DNA reads TGTGCCTGGAGTGCTGCCGGACAGGGGGCTGCATACGAGCAGTACTTC.

V is TRBV27 and J is TRBJ2-7; possibly TRBD2 for D (7 bases). The CDR3 runs 14 residues. Trimming removed 3 bases at V and 1 base at J, with 10 bases between. Germline V gene lookup returns CDR1 MNHEY and CDR2 SMNVEV (reference sequence). The CDR3 DNA sequence: TGTGCCAGCAGTTTCCGGGGGGCGTCCTACGAGCAGTACTTC. It translates to CASSFRGASYEQYF.

This sequence joins TRBV27 and TRBJ2-7; tentatively, D is TRBD1 (6 bases). There are 15 residues in the CDR3. The V end was cut by 4 bases, the J end by 2 bases, with 15 bases between. In germline, CDR1 is MNHEY, CDR2 SMNVEV (reference sequence). CDR3 amino acids: CASSSPGTYPYEQYF. CDR3 nucleotides: TGTGCCAGCAGTTCCCCCGGGACATATCCCTACGAGCAGTACTTC.

The V and J genes are TRBV4-2 and TRBJ2-7, with D tentatively TRBD2 (5 bases). The ends were cut back, 1 base at V and 6 bases at J, with 7 bases in the middle. Germline V gene lookup returns CDR1 LGHNA and CDR2 YNFKEQ. This CDR3 is built from 12 residues. In nucleotides, the CDR3 is TGTGCCAGCAGCCAAGGGAGGCGCGAGCAGTACTTC. It translates to CASSQGRREQYF.